This is a list of T cell receptor beta chains from one sample in a study of CD8+ T cells in alopecia areata. Sequencing was performed with immunoSEQ multiplex PCR; in TCRdb, only in-frame clones are kept and a portion is missing. The sample lists approximately 91,000 clones; roughly two fifths were seen once. The sample consisted of CD4+ T cells sorted from blood. The receptors here all came from a human donor with alopecia areata. CDR3s include the opening cysteine and the closing phenylalanine or tryptophan. The order of the fields is D gene, V gene, clone size, J gene, CDR3 DNA, CDR3 protein. The D gene is left open where the match is weak. The size entry is marked missing in some rows and otherwise reads once, few, many or a size class.

>NA|TRBV4-3|NA|TRBJ2-7
TGCGCCAGCAGCCAAGGGACTCAGAGGGAGTACGAGCAGTACTTC
CASSQGTQREYEQYF
>NA|TRBV28|few|TRBJ1-1
TGTGCCAGCAGTTTGGGGTATGGTGAAGCTTTCTTT
CASSLGYGEAFF
>TRBD2|TRBV29-1|few|TRBJ2-3
TGCAGCCTCGCCTTGGGGGAGGGGACGCAGTATTTT
CSLALGEGTQYF
>NA|TRBV30|NA|TRBJ2-1
TGTGCCTGGAGTGCCCGATATAGTGGTGAGCAGTTCTTC
CAWSARYSGEQFF
>NA|TRBV30|once|TRBJ1-2
TGTGCCGGAGGTGTGGGGGGCTATGGCTACACCTTC
CAGGVGGYGYTF
>NA|TRBV20-1|few|TRBJ2-5
TGCAGTGCTAGCCTCGAAGAGACCCAGTACTTC
CSASLEETQYF
>NA|TRBV7-2|NA|TRBJ2-7
TGTGCCAGCAGCGCAACAGGTGGCGAGCAGTACTTC
CASSATGGEQYF
>NA|TRBV9|once|TRBJ2-4
TGTGCCAGCAGCGTAGATCCCAGGAGGCAAAACATTCAGTACTTC
CASSVDPRRQNIQYF
>TRBD2|TRBV6-6|NA|TRBJ2-3
TGTGCCAGCAGTTCCCAGCGGGGTAACACAGATACGCAGTATTTT
CASSSQRGNTDTQYF
>TRBD1|TRBV30|NA|TRBJ1-1
TGTGCCTGGAGTGTACAGGGGGCCCTATCCCTGAACACTGAAGCTTTCTTT
CAWSVQGALSLNTEAFF
>NA|TRBV7-8|NA|TRBJ2-3
TGTGCCAGCAGCGTTGTGGGACCAGATACGCAGTATTTT
CASSVVGPDTQYF
>NA|TRBV2|NA|TRBJ2-7
TGTGCCAGCCGGCTAGCCCTCCTCCCCCACGAGCAGTACTTC
CASRLALLPHEQYF